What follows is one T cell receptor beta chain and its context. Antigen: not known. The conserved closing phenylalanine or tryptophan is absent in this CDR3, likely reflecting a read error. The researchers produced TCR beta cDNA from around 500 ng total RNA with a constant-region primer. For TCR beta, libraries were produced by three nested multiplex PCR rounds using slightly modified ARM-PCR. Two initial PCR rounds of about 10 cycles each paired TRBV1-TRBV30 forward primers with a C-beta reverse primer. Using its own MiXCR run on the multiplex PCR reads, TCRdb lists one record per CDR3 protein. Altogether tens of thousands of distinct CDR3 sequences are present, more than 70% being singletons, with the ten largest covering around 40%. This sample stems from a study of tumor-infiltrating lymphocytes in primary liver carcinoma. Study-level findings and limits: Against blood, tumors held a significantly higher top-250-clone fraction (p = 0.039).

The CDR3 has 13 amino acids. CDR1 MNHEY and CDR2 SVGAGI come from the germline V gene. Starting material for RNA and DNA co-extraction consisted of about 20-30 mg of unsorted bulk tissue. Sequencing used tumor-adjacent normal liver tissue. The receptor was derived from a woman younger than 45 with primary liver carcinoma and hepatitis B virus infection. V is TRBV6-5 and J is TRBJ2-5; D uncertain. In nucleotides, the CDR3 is TGTGCCAGCAGTTACGACGAGAAAGAGACTCAGTACTCC. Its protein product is CASSYDEKETQYS.